This T cell receptor (beta chain) was identified in a study of T cells expressing NK-cell markers. To note about this clonotype: Antigen specificity is unknown.

Notes on the study in general: Top CD8+ clonotypes included the dominant CD3+CD56+NKG2C+ clonotypes in several donors.

The CDR3 is made up of 16 amino acids. Germline loops: CDR1 MGHRA, CDR2 YSYEKL. As the method of synthesis, 5'RACE template switching with UMIs yielded TCR beta cDNA. TCRdb derives one entry per CDR3 protein from the 5' RACE reads, leaving out DNA. The sample holds roughly 180,000 distinct CDR3 sequences. The sequence came from a woman between 18 and 70 years old in good health. The material sequenced was blood T cells: a sorted CD56 or NKG2C T cell subset, CD4+ or CD8+ T cells, or bulk PBMC T cells (not recorded which). The chain links TRBV4-1 to TRBJ2-3; no DNA is available, so the TRBD1 call from TCRdb remains unchecked. The CDR3 protein is CASSQEEGGGLDTQYF.